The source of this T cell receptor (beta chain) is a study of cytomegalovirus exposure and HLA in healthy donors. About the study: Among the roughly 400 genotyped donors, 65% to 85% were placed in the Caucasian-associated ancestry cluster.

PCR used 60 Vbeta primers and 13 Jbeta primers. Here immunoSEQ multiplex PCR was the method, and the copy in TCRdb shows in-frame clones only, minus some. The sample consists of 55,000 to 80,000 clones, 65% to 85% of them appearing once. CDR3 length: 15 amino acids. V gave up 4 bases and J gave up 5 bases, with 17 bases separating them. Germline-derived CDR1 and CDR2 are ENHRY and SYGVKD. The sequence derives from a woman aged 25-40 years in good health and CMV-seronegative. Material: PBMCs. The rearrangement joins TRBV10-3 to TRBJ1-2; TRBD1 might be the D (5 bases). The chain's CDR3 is CAISGTGPLNYGYTF. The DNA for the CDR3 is TGTGCCATCAGTGGAACAGGCCCCCTTAATTATGGCTACACCTTC.